This T cell receptor beta chain originates from a study of neoadjuvant anti-PD-1 for oral cavity cancer. Study in general: Patients without progression received a fourth nivolumab dose around day 43, then surgical resection on days 50-56.

As to time point: after neoadjuvant nivolumab, at surgical resection. Note on this clone: Antigen unknown.

The CDR3 length is 15 residues. Study-wide findings and caveats: Non-responders to neoadjuvant nivolumab had significantly more clonal PBMC T cells than responders.

PBMC libraries mostly used about 500 ng of input genomic DNA, with six replicates per sample. Measured with immunoSEQ multiplex PCR; TCRdb has only the in-frame clones, and not every one. The table includes about 42,000 clones, about 76% detected once. Source: PBMCs, taken after nivolumab (anti-PD-1) treatment. The receptor comes from a person between 40 and 79 years old with oral cavity squamous cell carcinoma. The J gene is TRBJ2-7, the V gene TRBV21-1; the DNA was not used to check the table's D call, TRBD2. TRBV21-1 is a pseudogene locus. CDR3 in DNA: TGTGCCAGCAGGAGGAGGCTACACGTGTTAGACGAGCAGTACTTC. As protein: CASRRRLHVLDEQYF.